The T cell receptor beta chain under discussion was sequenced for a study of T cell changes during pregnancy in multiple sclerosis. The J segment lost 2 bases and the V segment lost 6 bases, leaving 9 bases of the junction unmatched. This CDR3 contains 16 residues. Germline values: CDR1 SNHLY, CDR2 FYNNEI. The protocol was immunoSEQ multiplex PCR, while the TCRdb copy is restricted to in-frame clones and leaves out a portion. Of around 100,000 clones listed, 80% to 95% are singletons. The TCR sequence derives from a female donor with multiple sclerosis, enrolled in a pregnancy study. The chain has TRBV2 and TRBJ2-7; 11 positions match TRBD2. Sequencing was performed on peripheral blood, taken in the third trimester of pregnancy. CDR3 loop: CASRDGLAGLTYEQYF. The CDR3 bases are TGTGCCAGCAGGGACGGACTAGCGGGTCTAACCTACGAGCAGTACTTC.